This T cell receptor (beta chain) originates from a study of shared clonotypes between healthy human individuals. This clone showed up just once. Its antigen is unknown. Study observations and caveats: The generation probabilities recorded for non-shared clonotypes fell below those of clonotypes shared by all four donors. Only blood underwent sampling, and tissue repertoires likely differ.

Profiled with immunoSEQ multiplex PCR; TCRdb holds only in-frame clones, not every one. Here the sample spans 2 million or so clones, 90% to 95% being singletons. Splitting the CD4+ cells yielded a CD45RA+ naive subset and a CD45RA-negative memory subset. CDR3 size: 14 residues. In germline, CDR1 is GTSNPN, CDR2 SVGIG (reference sequence). V was pared by 0 bases and J by 0 bases, with 9 bases between. The sequence derives from a man aged 18 to 29 in good health. The J gene is TRBJ2-7, the V gene TRBV30, with a tentative D call TRBD2 (6 bases). Sample: naive CD4+ T cells sorted from blood. Subset here: CD45RA+ positively selected. CDR3 in amino acids: CAWSVRESSYEQYF. CDR3 nucleotides: TGTGCCTGGAGTGTCCGGGAGAGCTCCTACGAGCAGTACTTC.